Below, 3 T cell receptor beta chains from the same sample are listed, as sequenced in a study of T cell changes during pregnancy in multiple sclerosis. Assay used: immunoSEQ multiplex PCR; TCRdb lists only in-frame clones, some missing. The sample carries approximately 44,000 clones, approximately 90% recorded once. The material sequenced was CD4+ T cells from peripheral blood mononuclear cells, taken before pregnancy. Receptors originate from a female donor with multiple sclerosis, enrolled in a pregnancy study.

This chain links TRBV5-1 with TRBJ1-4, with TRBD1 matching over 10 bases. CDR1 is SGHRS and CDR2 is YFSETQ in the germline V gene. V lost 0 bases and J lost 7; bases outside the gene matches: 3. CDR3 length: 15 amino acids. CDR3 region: CASSLGDRGLEKLFF. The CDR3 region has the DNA TGCGCCAGCAGCTTGGGCGACAGGGGGCTTGAAAAACTGTTTTTT.

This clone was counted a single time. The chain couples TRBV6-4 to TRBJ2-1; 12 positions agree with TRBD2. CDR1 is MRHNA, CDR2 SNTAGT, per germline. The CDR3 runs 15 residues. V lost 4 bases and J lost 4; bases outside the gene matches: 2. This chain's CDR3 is CASSAGTSGYNEQFF. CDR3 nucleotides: TGTGCCAGCAGTGCCGGGACTAGCGGGTACAATGAGCAGTTCTTC.

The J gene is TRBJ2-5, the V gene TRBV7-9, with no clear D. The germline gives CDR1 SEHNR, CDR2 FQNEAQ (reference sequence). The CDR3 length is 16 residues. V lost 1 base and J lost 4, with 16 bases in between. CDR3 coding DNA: TGTGCCAGCAGCTTAGAGAAACCGACTCGTGGAGAGACCCAGTACTTC. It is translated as CASSLEKPTRGETQYF.